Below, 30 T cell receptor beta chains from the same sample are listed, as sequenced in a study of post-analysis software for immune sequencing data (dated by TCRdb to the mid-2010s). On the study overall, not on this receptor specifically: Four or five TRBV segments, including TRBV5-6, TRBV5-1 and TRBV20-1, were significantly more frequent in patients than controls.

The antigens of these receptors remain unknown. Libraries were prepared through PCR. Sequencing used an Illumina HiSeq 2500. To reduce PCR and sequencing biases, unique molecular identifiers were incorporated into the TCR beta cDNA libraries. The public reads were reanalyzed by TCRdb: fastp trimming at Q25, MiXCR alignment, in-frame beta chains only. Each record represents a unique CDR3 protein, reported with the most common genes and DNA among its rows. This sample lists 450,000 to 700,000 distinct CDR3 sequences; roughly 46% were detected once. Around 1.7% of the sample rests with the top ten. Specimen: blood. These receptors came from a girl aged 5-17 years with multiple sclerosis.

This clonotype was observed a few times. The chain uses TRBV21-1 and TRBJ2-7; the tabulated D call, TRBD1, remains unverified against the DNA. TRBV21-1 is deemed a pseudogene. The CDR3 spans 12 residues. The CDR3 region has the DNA TGTGCCACCACAATACAGGAGTACGAGCAGTACTTC. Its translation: CATTIQEYEQYF.

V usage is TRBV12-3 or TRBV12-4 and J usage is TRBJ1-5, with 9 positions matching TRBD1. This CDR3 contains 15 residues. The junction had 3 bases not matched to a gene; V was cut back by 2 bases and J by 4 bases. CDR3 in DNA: TGTGCCAGCAGTTTAAGGACAGGGGTGAATCAGCCCCAGCATTTT. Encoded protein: CASSLRTGVNQPQHF.

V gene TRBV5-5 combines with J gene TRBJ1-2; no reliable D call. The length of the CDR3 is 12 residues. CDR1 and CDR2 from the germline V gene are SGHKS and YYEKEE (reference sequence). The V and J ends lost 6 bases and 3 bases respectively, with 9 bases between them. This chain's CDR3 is CASTSSDYGYTF. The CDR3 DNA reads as TGTGCCAGCACATCCTCCGACTATGGCTACACCTTC.

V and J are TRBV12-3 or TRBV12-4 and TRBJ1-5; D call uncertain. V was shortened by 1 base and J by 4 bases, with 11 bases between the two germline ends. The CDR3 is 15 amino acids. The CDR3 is CASSLGSSLNQPQHF. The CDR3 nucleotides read TGTGCCAGCAGTTTAGGTTCCAGCCTTAATCAGCCCCAGCATTTT.

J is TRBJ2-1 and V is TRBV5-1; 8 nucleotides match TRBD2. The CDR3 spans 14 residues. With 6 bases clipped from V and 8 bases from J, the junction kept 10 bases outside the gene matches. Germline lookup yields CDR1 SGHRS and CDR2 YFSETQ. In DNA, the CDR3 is TGCGCCAGCACCCGGGAGGGGACTCAGGATGAGCAGTTCTTC. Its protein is CASTREGTQDEQFF.

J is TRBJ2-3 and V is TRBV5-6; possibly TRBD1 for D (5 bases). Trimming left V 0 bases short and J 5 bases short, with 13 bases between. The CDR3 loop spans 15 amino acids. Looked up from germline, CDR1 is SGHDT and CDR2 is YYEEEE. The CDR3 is CASSLGDPQGDTQYF. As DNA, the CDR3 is TGTGCCAGCAGCTTGGGCGACCCGCAGGGAGATACGCAGTATTTT.

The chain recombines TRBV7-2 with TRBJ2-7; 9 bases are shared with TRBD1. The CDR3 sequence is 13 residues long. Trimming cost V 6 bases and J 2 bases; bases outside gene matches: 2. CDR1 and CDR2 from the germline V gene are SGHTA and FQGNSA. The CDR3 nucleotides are TGTGCCAGCAGGGGACAGGGCACCTACGAGCAGTACTTC. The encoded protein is CASRGQGTYEQYF. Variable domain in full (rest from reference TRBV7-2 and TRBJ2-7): GAGVSQSPSNKVTEKGKDVELRCDPISGHTALYWYRQSLGQGLEFLIYFQGNSAPDKSGLPSDRFSAERTGGSVSTLTIQRTQQEDSAVYLCASRGQGTYEQYFGPGTRLTVT.

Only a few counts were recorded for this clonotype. CDR3 DNA sequence: TGTGCCAGCAGCTTGTGGAAGGCCCCCCCCAACGAGCAGTACTTC. It is translated as CASSLWKAPPNEQYF. The rearrangement links TRBV5-4 to TRBJ2-5, with D unresolved. The end of the DNA aligns better with TRBJ2-7, so the J call may be wrong. This CDR3 region has 15 residues. Germline V gives CDR1 SGHNT, CDR2 YYREEE (reference sequence).

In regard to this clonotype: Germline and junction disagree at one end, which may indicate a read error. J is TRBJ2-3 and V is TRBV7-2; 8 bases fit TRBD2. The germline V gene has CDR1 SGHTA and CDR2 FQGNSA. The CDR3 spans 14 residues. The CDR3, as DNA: TGTGCCAGCAGCGTAGCGGGACCTCCCGATACGCAGTATTTT. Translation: CASSVAGPPDTQYF.

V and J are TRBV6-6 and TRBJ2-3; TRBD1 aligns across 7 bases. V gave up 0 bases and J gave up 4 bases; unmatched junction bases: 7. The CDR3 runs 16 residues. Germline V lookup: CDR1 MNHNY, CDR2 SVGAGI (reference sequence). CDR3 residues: CASSYSPDRLSDTQYF. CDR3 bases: TGTGCCAGCAGTTACTCGCCGGACAGGTTGTCAGATACGCAGTATTTT.

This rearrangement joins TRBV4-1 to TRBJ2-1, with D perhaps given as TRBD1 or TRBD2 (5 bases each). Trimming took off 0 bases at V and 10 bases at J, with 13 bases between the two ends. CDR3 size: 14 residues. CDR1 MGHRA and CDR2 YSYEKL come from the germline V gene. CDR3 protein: CASSQEARWDEQFF. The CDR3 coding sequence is TGCGCCAGCAGCCAAGAGGCTAGGTGGGACGAGCAGTTCTTC.

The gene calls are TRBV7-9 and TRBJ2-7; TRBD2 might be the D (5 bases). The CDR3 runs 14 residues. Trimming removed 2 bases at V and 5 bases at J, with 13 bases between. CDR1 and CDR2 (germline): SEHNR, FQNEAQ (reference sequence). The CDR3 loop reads CASSLQRRSNEQYF. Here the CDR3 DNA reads TGTGCCAGCAGCTTACAGCGGAGGTCCAACGAGCAGTACTTC.

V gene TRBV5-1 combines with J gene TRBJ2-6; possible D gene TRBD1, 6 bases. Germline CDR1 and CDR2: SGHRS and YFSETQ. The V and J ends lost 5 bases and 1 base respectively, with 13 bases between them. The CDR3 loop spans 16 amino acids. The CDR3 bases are TGCGCCAGCAGTGGGGGCTCCACTTCTGGGGCCAACGTCCTGACTTTC. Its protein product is CASSGGSTSGANVLTF. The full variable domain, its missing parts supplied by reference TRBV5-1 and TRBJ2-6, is KAGVTQTPRYLIKTRGQQVTLSCSPISGHRSVSWYQQTPGQGLQFLFEYFSETQRNKGNFPGRFSGRQFSNSRSEMNVSTLELGDSALYLCASSGGSTSGANVLTFGAGSRLTVL.

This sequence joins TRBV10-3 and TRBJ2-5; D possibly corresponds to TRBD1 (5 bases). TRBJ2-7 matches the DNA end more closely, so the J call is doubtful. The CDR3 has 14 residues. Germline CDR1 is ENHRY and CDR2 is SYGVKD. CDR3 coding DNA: TGTGCCATCAGTGCTGGGGCTAGGGCCTACGAGCAGTACTTC. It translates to CAISAGARAYEQYF.

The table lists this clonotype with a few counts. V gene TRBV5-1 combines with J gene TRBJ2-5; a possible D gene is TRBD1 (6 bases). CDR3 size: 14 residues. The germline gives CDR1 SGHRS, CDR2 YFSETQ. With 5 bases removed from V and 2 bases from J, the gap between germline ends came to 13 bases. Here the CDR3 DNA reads TGCGCCAGCAGAGCAGGGGATGCGCAAGAGACCCAGTACTTC. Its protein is CASRAGDAQETQYF.

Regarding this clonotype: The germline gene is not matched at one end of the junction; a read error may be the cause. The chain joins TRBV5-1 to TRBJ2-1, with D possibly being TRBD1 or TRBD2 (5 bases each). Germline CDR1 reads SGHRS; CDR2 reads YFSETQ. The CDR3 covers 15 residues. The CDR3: CASSLAGTPYKEQFF. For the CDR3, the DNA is TGCGCCAGCAGCTTGGCTGGGACCCCTTACAAGGAGCAGTTCTTC. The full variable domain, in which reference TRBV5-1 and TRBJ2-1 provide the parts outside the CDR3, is KAGVTQTPRYLIKTRGQQVTLSCSPISGHRSVSWYQQTPGQGLQFLFEYFSETQRNKGNFPGRFSGRQFSNSRSEMNVSTLELGDSALYLCASSLAGTPYKEQFFGPGTRLTVL.

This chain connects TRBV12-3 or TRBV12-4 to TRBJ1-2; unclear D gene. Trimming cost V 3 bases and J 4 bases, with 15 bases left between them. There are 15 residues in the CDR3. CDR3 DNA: TGTGCCAGCAGTTTTCGGCCAAGCGGTTCCTATGGCTACACCTTC. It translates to CASSFRPSGSYGYTF.

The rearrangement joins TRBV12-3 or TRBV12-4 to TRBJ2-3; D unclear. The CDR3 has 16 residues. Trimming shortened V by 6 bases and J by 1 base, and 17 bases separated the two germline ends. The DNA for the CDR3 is TGTGCCAGCAGGCCCTGGGATCTCCCCGGCACAGATACGCAGTATTTT. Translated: CASRPWDLPGTDTQYF.

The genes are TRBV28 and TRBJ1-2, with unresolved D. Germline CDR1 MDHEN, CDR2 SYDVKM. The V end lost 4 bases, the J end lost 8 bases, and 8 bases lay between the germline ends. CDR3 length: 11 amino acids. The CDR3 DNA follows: TGTGCCAGCAGTTCAAAGATCGGCTACACCTTC. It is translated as CASSSKIGYTF.

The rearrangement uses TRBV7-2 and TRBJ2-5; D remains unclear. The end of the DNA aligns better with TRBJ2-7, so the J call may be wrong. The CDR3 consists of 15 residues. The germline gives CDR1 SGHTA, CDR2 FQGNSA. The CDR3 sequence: CASSIGPQQKDEQYF. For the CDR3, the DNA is TGTGCCAGCAGCATCGGACCTCAACAAAAGGACGAGCAGTACTTC.

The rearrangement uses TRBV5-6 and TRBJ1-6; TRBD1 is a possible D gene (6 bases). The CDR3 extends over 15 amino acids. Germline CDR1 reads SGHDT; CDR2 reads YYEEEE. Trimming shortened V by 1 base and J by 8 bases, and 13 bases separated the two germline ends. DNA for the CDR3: TGTGCCAGCAGCTTGATGACAGGACCACATTCACCCCTCCACTTT. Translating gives CASSLMTGPHSPLHF.

Here the CDR3 reads CASSLIGGTNQPQHF. The CDR3 nucleotides read TGTGCCAGCAGTTTGATCGGGGGCACCAATCAGCCCCAGCATTTT. The chain has TRBV12-3 or TRBV12-4 and TRBJ1-5; tentative D call: TRBD1 (6 bases). V lost 3 bases, J lost 3 bases, and 12 bases lay in between. This CDR3 has 15 residues.

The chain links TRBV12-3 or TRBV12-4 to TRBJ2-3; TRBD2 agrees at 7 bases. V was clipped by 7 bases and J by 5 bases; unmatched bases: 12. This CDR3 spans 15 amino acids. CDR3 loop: CASTRAGKGIDTQYF. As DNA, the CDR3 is TGTGCCAGCACCCGAGCGGGAAAGGGCATAGATACGCAGTATTTT.

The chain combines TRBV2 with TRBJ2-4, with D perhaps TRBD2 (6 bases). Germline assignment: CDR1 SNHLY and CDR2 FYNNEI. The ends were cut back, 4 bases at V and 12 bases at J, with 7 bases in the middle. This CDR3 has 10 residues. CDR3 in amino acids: CASSGGDQYF. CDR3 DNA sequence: TGTGCCAGCAGTGGGGGGGATCAGTACTTC.

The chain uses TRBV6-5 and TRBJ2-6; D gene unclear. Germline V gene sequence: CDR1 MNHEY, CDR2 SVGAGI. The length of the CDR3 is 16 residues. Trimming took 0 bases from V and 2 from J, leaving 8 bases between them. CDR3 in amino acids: CASSYSIGTGANVLTF. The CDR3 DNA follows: TGTGCCAGCAGTTACTCGATCGGTACTGGGGCCAACGTCCTGACTTTC.

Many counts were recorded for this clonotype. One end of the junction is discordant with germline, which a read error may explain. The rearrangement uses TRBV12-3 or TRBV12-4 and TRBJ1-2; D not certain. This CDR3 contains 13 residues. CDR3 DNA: TGTGCCAGCAGCTTAGGGAGTCTCTATGGCTACACCTTC. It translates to CASSLGSLYGYTF.

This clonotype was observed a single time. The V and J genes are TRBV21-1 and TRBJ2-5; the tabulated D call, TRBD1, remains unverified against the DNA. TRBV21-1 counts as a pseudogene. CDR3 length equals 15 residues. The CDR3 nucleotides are TGTGCCAGCAGCAAAGAGGGCGGATTCCAAGAGACCCAGTACTTC. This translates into CASSKEGGFQETQYF.

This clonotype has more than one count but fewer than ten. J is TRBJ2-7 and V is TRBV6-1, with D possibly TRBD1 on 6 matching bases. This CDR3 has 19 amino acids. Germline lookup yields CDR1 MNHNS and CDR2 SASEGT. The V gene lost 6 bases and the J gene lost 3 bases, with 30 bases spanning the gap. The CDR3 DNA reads TGTGCCAGCAGATCACCCAGGGGAAGTACTGGGATGAATATCTACGAGCAGTACTTC. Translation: CASRSPRGSTGMNIYEQYF.

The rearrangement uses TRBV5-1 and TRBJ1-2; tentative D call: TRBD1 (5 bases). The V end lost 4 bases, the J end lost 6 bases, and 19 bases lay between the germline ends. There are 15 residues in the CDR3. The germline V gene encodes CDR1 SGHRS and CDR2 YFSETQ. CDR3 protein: CASSEAGPRGDGYTF. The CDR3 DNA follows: TGCGCCAGCAGCGAAGCGGGACCCCGGGGAGATGGCTACACCTTC.

The CDR3 is CASTPEEGYGANVLTF. The CDR3 DNA reads as TGTGCCAGCACCCCCGAAGAGGGGTATGGGGCCAACGTCCTGACTTTC. V is TRBV7-9 and J is TRBJ2-6; D could derive from TRBD1 or TRBD2 (5 bases each). Germline CDR1 SEHNR, CDR2 FQNEAQ (reference sequence). CDR3 length: 16 residues. The V end lost 7 bases, the J end lost 3 bases, and 16 bases lay between the germline ends. The full variable domain, completed using reference TRBV7-9 and TRBJ2-6, is DTGVSQNPRHKITKRGQNVTFRCDPISEHNRLYWYRQTLGQGPEFLTYFQNEAQLEKSRLLSDRFSAERPKGSFSTLEIQRTEQGDSAMYLCASTPEEGYGANVLTFGAGSRLTVL.